In its sample, the clone carrying this TCR beta chain was seen once. Its antigen is still unknown. The sample contains more than one DNA sequence encoding this CDR3. The CDR3 has 14 residues. The germline V and J ends were trimmed by 0 bases and 5 bases, with 8 bases remaining between them. In germline, CDR1 is SGHRS, CDR2 YFSETQ. This record belongs to a study of shared clonotypes between healthy human individuals. Study-wide findings and caveats: What naive subsets generally showed was a larger estimated richness than memory subsets showed.

Here immunoSEQ multiplex PCR was the method, and the copy in TCRdb shows in-frame clones only, minus some. The sample lists some 1,900,000 clones, just under 95% occurring once. Only CD45RO-negative cells positively selected for CCR7 counted as naive CD8 cells, so terminally differentiated effector memory CD45RA+ cells were excluded. The specimen was naive CD8+ T cells sorted from blood. The sequence was collected from a man in his late teens or twenties in good health. This chain uses TRBV5-1 with TRBJ1-4; perhaps TRBD1 as D (6 bases). The CDR3: CASSLGQGNEKLFF. The CDR3, as DNA: TGCGCCAGCAGCTTGGGGCAGGGGAATGAAAAACTGTTTTTT.